This TCR beta chain was observed in a study of OX40 agonist ivuxolimab in advanced cancers. For the study in its entirety: Ivuxolimab was a fully human IgG2 agonistic monoclonal antibody targeting the costimulatory receptor OX40 (CD134). Partial responses were achieved by three dose-escalation patients, of whom one had hepatocellular carcinoma and two had cutaneous melanoma. Of the approximately 53 patients in dose escalation, some 20 had hepatocellular carcinoma, roughly 15 had melanoma, 9 had renal cell carcinoma and 9 had head and neck cancer. In the dose-escalation cohort, more than 75% of patients were male, and the mean age was approximately 60 years, with a range of 23 to 79. Prior anti-PD-1, anti-PD-L1 or anti-CTLA-4 therapy was permitted, and less than 45% of dose-escalation patients had received checkpoint inhibitors. The monotherapy dose-escalation portion (N ≈ 56 patients) of the phase I ivuxolimab trial is reported in the paper. Peripheral TCRbeta sequencing was intended to test whether TCR sequence diversity was altered and clonal T-cell expansion was caused by ivuxolimab. Intravenous ivuxolimab was administered to patients every 2 weeks at six dose levels: 0.01, 0.1, 0.3, 1.5, 3 and 10 mg/kg. The paper as a whole reports these results and caveats: The antigen specificity of the clonally expanded peripheral T cells was not determined. After ivuxolimab, CD8+ T cells had more expanded clones than CD4+ T cells on average. At doses from 0.1 to 3.0 mg/kg, clonal expansion was seen in both CD4+ and CD8+ blood T cells between baseline and week 6. In the 0.1-3.0 mg/kg groups, partial responders were among the patients with the lowest normalized peripheral clonal expansion, particularly in CD8+ T cells. Low levels of normalized T-cell clonal expansion were also seen in some patients who did not respond.

Genomic DNA was extracted from sorted cells for sequencing of the TCRbeta CDR3 region. The immunoSEQ Assay was used to sequence the TCRbeta CDR3 regions. The table was pulled from immuneACCESS by TCRdb, which kept in-frame rearrangements only. Such tables lose some clones; where checked, under half of the loss comes from unresolved V genes, and the rest has no known cause. The sample includes tens of thousands of clones, with about four fifths observed a single time. The leading ten clones occupy roughly 15% of the sample. Patients with a history of autoimmune disease or receiving systemic immunosuppression were excluded from the trial. Peripheral blood for TCR sequencing was drawn from every dose cohort at baseline, at cycle 4 day 1 and at cycle 7 day 1. Samples came from an open-label, multicenter, first-in-human phase I dose-escalation trial of ivuxolimab. Adults with locally advanced or metastatic melanoma, renal cell, hepatocellular, or head and neck squamous cell carcinoma were enrolled in the trial. Before TCR sequencing, CD4+ T cells and CD8+ T cells were sorted from peripheral blood as separate populations.

As to this clone: Its antigen has not been determined. There are no base qualities to consult, and no much larger clone falls within one base.

CDR3 length: 14 amino acids, cysteine to phenylalanine. Only the CDR3 DNA is retained, 42 bases long and in frame from the first base. V is pared back by 0 bases and J by 4 bases, with 9 bases lying between the germline termini. Taken from the germline V gene, the CDR1 and CDR2 loops are SGDLS and YYNGEE. The receptor chain draws on TRBV9 and TRBJ2-3; no confident D gene assignment can be made. This receptor was obtained from an adult with an advanced solid tumor such as melanoma, head and neck, liver or kidney cancer. Sequenced here: CD4+ or CD8+ T cells sorted from blood, sampled in a trial of the OX40 agonist ivuxolimab. The base sequence is TGTGCCAGCAGCGTAGAATTTGTTTCAGATACGCAGTATTTT. Its translation reads: CASSVEFVSDTQYF.